What follows are 27 T cell receptor beta chains derived from one specimen sequenced in a study of blood T cell repertoires in COVID-19. The method was immunoSEQ multiplex PCR; TCRdb's version includes in-frame clones alone and lacks a portion of them. The sample holds around 100,000 clones, around 86% seen once. Sequencing used PBMCs or T cells enriched from blood (not recorded which). Receptors were obtained from a woman between 45 and 60 years old who had recovered from COVID-19.

The rearrangement joins TRBV20-1 to TRBJ1-2, with D possibly TRBD1 on 5 matching bases. V was pared by 0 bases and J by 8 bases, with 7 bases between. CDR1 is DFQATT and CDR2 is SNEGSKA in the germline V gene (reference sequence). The CDR3 is 11 amino acids. In DNA, the CDR3 is TGCAGTGCTAGAGATCCAGGGGGCTACACCTTC. This gives the protein CSARDPGGYTF.

This clone was detected a few times. The CDR3 region is CASSQIMTGLFGYTF. CDR3 DNA sequence: TGTGCCAGCAGCCAAATAATGACAGGGCTGTTTGGCTACACCTTC. V is TRBV4-2 and J is TRBJ1-2; 7 nucleotides align to TRBD1. J gave up 7 bases and V 2 bases, and 10 bases lay outside the gene matches. Germline CDR1 is LGHNA and CDR2 is YNFKEQ. There are 15 residues in the CDR3.

This chain uses TRBV10-3 with TRBJ2-3, with D tentatively TRBD2 (6 bases). CDR1 and CDR2 from the germline V gene are ENHRY and SYGVKD. V was pared by 7 bases and J by 4 bases, with 15 bases between. The CDR3 consists of 14 residues. For the CDR3, the DNA is TGTGCCATCATGGGTCACCGGGACTCAGATACGCAGTATTTT. This encodes CAIMGHRDSDTQYF.

The chain employs TRBV18 and TRBJ1-1, with D possibly being TRBD1 (5 bases). V was cut by 5 bases and J by 11 bases, with 24 bases left in between. Germline V gene lookup returns CDR1 KGHSH and CDR2 LQKENI. CDR3 length equals 15 residues. CDR3 protein: CASSDQDMGLFGAFF. CDR3 nucleotides: TGTGCCAGCTCAGATCAGGACATGGGGCTATTTGGGGCTTTCTTT. Drawing the rest from reference TRBV18 and TRBJ1-1, the complete variable domain is NAGVMQNPRHLVRRRGQEARLRCSPMKGHSHVYWYRQLPEEGLKFMVYLQKENIIDESGMPKERFSAEFPKEGPSILRIQQVVRGDSAAYFCASSDQDMGLFGAFFGQGTRLTVV.

V and J are TRBV5-1 and TRBJ1-1; a weak D match, TRBD1 (5 bases). There are 16 residues in the CDR3. Trimming stripped 1 base from V and 5 bases from J, with 18 bases between. Germline CDR1 is SGHRS and CDR2 is YFSETQ. Here the CDR3 reads CASSLTVGQATTEAFF. The CDR3 coding sequence is TGCGCCAGCAGCTTGACGGTGGGGCAGGCCACAACTGAAGCTTTCTTT.

This chain joins TRBV6-6 and TRBJ2-2, with 9 positions matching TRBD1. The V segment lost 5 bases and the J segment 1 base; nucleotides outside the gene matches: 5. CDR3 length: 16 amino acids. From germline, CDR1 is MNHNY and CDR2 SVGAGI (reference sequence). The CDR3 DNA reads as TGTGCCAGCAGTCGACCGGGACAGGGGAACACCGGGGAGCTGTTTTTT. Translated, it gives CASSRPGQGNTGELFF.

This sequence joins TRBV19 and TRBJ1-5; 7 bases match TRBD1. Germline trimming cut 0 bases from V and 3 bases from J; bases unmatched to any gene: 14. Germline V gene sequence: CDR1 LNHDA, CDR2 SQIVND (reference sequence). This CDR3 is 19 amino acids long. The CDR3 loop is CASSIDLLFPTGNNQPQHF. The DNA for the CDR3 is TGTGCCAGTAGTATAGACCTGCTTTTTCCGACAGGGAACAATCAGCCCCAGCATTTT.

The V gene is TRBV7-2, the J gene TRBJ2-1; no definite D call. The germline CDR1 and CDR2 sequences are SGHTA and FQGNSA. The V end was cut by 1 base, the J end by 10 bases, with 11 bases between. The CDR3 is 13 amino acids. CDR3 residues: CASSLGAILEQFF. CDR3 nucleotides: TGTGCCAGCAGCTTAGGGGCAATATTGGAGCAGTTCTTC. Full variable domain (remainder filled in from reference TRBV7-2 and TRBJ2-1): GAGVSQSPSNKVTEKGKDVELRCDPISGHTALYWYRQSLGQGLEFLIYFQGNSAPDKSGLPSDRFSAERTGGSVSTLTIQRTQQEDSAVYLCASSLGAILEQFFGPGTRLTVL.

The chain uses TRBV19 and TRBJ2-1; D call uncertain. CDR3 length equals 12 residues. From germline, CDR1 is LNHDA and CDR2 SQIVND (reference sequence). Trimming stripped 6 bases from V and 3 bases from J, with 6 bases between. CDR3 DNA sequence: TGTGCCAGTAGCCCTAGCTACAATGAGCAGTTCTTC. Protein product: CASSPSYNEQFF.

The V gene is TRBV25-1, the J gene TRBJ1-4; D possibly corresponds to TRBD1 (6 bases). The CDR3 is 15 residues long. The V end lost 2 bases, the J end lost 3 bases, and 10 bases lay between the germline ends. From germline, CDR1 is MGHDK and CDR2 SYGVNS. The DNA of the CDR3 is TGTGCCAGCAGTGAACCAGGGGTGGCTAATGAAAAACTGTTTTTT. Its translation is CASSEPGVANEKLFF.

This rearrangement joins TRBV19 to TRBJ1-5; D is perhaps TRBD1 (6 bases). Germline V CDR1 and CDR2: LNHDA, SQIVND (reference sequence). The CDR3 loop spans 17 amino acids. Trimming left V 7 bases short and J 5 bases short, with 24 bases between. The CDR3 is CASTTFWGQGHDQPQHF. The CDR3, as DNA: TGTGCCAGTACCACCTTTTGGGGGCAGGGGCATGATCAGCCCCAGCATTTT.

This rearrangement joins TRBV6-5 to TRBJ2-2, with TRBD1 matching over 9 bases. CDR3 length equals 16 residues. V gave up 4 bases and J gave up 4 bases; unmatched junction bases: 7. CDR1 and CDR2 (germline): MNHEY, SVGAGI. The CDR3 loop is CASSLQDRGATGELFF. The CDR3 region has the DNA TGTGCCAGCAGTTTGCAGGACAGGGGTGCCACCGGGGAGCTGTTTTTT.

The CDR3 DNA is TGTGCCAGCAGCTCCCAATCCGGACTAGCGGGAGGGTCCTACAATGAGCAGTTCTTC. Translation: CASSSQSGLAGGSYNEQFF. The chain recombines TRBV7-9 with TRBJ2-1, with 15 bases identical to TRBD2. The CDR3 spans 19 residues. V was clipped by 4 bases and J by 1 base; unmatched bases: 8. Per germline, CDR1 SEHNR and CDR2 FQNEAQ (reference sequence).

The genes are TRBV24-1 and TRBJ2-3; D call uncertain. The ends were cut back, 1 base at V and 10 bases at J, with 11 bases in the middle. Germline CDR1 and CDR2: KGHDR and SFDVKD. This CDR3 has 13 amino acids. Here the CDR3 reads CATSDFGRNAQYF. The CDR3 DNA follows: TGTGCCACCAGTGATTTCGGCAGGAATGCGCAGTATTTT.

This clone was observed a single time. The chain links TRBV24-1 to TRBJ1-2; TRBD1 is a possible D gene (5 bases). Germline values: CDR1 KGHDR, CDR2 SFDVKD. Trimming left V 2 bases short and J 4 bases short, with 10 bases between. The length of the CDR3 is 14 residues. CDR3 sequence reads: CATSDSGRAYGYTF. Written as DNA, the CDR3 is TGTGCCACCAGTGATTCCGGCAGGGCCTATGGCTACACCTTC.

The chain recombines TRBV18 with TRBJ1-3; D might be TRBD1 (5 bases). CDR1 is KGHSH, CDR2 LQKENI, per germline. Trimming shortened V by 8 bases and J by 4 bases, and 12 bases separated the two germline ends. The CDR3 extends over 13 amino acids. The CDR3 sequence is CASLPGVGNTIYF. The CDR3 DNA is TGTGCCAGCCTTCCGGGGGTCGGAAACACCATATATTTT.

The CDR3 nucleotides read TGTGCCAGCAGTTACTCAGGGGGCCATGAAAAACTGTTTTTT. Amino acid sequence: CASSYSGGHEKLFF. The J gene is TRBJ1-4, the V gene TRBV6-6, with 7 bases that match TRBD1. The CDR3 is 14 residues long. V lost 0 bases to trimming and J lost 6 bases; unmatched junction nucleotides: 1. Germline V gene lookup returns CDR1 MNHNY and CDR2 SVGAGI (reference sequence).

This clone was seen only once. The rearrangement joins TRBV28 to TRBJ2-1; 8 bases fit TRBD2. V lost 6 bases, J lost 3 bases, and 7 bases stayed unmatched. CDR1 and CDR2 from the germline V gene are MDHEN and SYDVKM. The CDR3 has 15 amino acids. Here the CDR3 DNA reads TGTGCCAGCAGCCCCCAGCGGGAGATCTACAATGAGCAGTTCTTC. Its protein product is CASSPQREIYNEQFF.

For the CDR3, the DNA is TGTGCCAGCAGGGGCGGGAGGGAAGATACGCAGTATTTT. Amino acids: CASRGGREDTQYF. The chain recombines TRBV6-5 with TRBJ2-3, with 9 nucleotides matching TRBD2. The CDR3 runs to 13 residues. J was trimmed by 5 bases and V by 6 bases; bases with no gene match: 3. Germline lookup yields CDR1 MNHEY and CDR2 SVGAGI.

This clone was recorded only once. The chain uses TRBV21-1 and TRBJ2-4; the tabulated D call, TRBD1, remains unverified against the DNA. TRBV21-1 is annotated as a pseudogene. This CDR3 spans 14 amino acids. CDR3 nucleotides: TGTGCCAGCAGCATAAACAGGGGCAGGAACATTCAGTACTTC. It codes for CASSINRGRNIQYF.

The chain recombines TRBV29-1 with TRBJ2-3, with a weak D call TRBD2 (5 bases). The length of the CDR3 is 12 residues. V lost 4 bases and J lost 4, with 9 bases in between. Germline V gene lookup returns CDR1 SQVTM and CDR2 ANQGSEA. The CDR3: CSVVLGADTQYF. The CDR3 DNA sequence: TGCAGCGTTGTCCTCGGGGCAGATACGCAGTATTTT.

This chain joins TRBV3-1 (or the pseudogene TRBV3-2) and TRBJ2-5, with unresolved D. Germline lookup yields CDR1 LGHDT and CDR2 YNNKEL (reference sequence). The V end was cut by 4 bases, the J end by 6 bases, with 9 bases between. The CDR3 extends over 12 amino acids. CDR3 residues: CASSPRDQTQYF. In DNA, the CDR3 is TGTGCCAGCAGCCCGAGAGATCAGACCCAGTACTTC.

The sample holds one count of this clone. In DNA, the CDR3 is TGTGCCAGCAGTTTACCAGGGGGCCTCTCGGATACGCAGTATTTT. Amino acids: CASSLPGGLSDTQYF. V and J are TRBV28 and TRBJ2-3; TRBD1 aligns across 8 bases. Losses at the gene ends were 2 bases for V and 6 bases for J; bases not matched to a gene: 7. Germline V gene lookup returns CDR1 MDHEN and CDR2 SYDVKM. The CDR3 runs 15 residues. The full variable domain, in which reference TRBV28 and TRBJ2-3 provide the parts outside the CDR3, is DVKVTQSSRYLVKRTGEKVFLECVQDMDHENMFWYRQDPGLGLRLIYFSYDVKMKEKGDIPEGYSVSREKKERFSLILESASTNQTSMYLCASSLPGGLSDTQYFGPGTRLTVL.

The chain joins TRBV7-2 to TRBJ2-1, with 7 positions matching TRBD2. Per germline, CDR1 SGHTA and CDR2 FQGNSA. V lost 5 bases, J lost 3 bases, and 4 bases stayed unmatched. This CDR3 spans 14 amino acids. Written as DNA, the CDR3 is TGTGCCAGCAGCACCCGGACTAGCTACAATGAGCAGTTCTTC. This gives the protein CASSTRTSYNEQFF.

CDR3 in amino acids: CASRSGFAGNTIYF. CDR3 sequence (DNA): TGTGCCAGCAGGTCAGGGTTCGCTGGAAACACCATATATTTT. The chain joins TRBV28 to TRBJ1-3; weak D call: TRBD1 (5 bases). Trimming removed 6 bases from V and 2 bases from J, with 11 bases in between. Germline assignment: CDR1 MDHEN and CDR2 SYDVKM. This CDR3 spans 14 amino acids.

The rearrangement links TRBV5-8 to TRBJ2-7; D is uncertain. Germline V CDR1 and CDR2: SGHTS, YDEGEE. The length of the CDR3 is 12 residues. Trimming cost V 2 bases and J 6 bases, with 9 bases left between them. The CDR3 protein is CASSFSSPEQYF. In DNA, the CDR3 is TGTGCCAGCAGCTTTTCCAGTCCCGAGCAGTACTTC.

The chain carries TRBV30 and TRBJ1-5; D is uncertain. Trimming took off 2 bases at V and 5 bases at J, with 13 bases between the two ends. The CDR3 is 14 amino acids. The V gene's germline CDR1 is GTSNPN and CDR2 SVGIG (reference sequence). The CDR3 loop is CAWSHDTTYQPQHF. In nucleotides, the CDR3 is TGTGCCTGGAGTCACGACACGACCTATCAGCCCCAGCATTTT.